This T cell receptor beta chain was sequenced for a study of cytomegalovirus exposure and HLA in healthy donors. The PCR contained 60 Vbeta and 13 Jbeta primers. Method: immunoSEQ multiplex PCR; TCRdb's copy keeps in-frame clones and lacks some. Among 250,000 or so clones listed, nearly 95% were seen once. Study outcomes and limitations: Later genetic work tied a missense DCLRE1C variant to beta-chain V and J trimming.

In regard to this clone: Antigen specificity is unknown.

Sequenced material: PBMCs. The TCR was taken from a girl aged 2 to 9 in good health and CMV-seronegative.

CDR3: CAWSSGTGENNEQFF. Here the CDR3 DNA reads TGTGCCTGGAGTTCCGGGACAGGGGAGAACAATGAGCAGTTCTTC. The chain couples TRBV30 to TRBJ2-1; TRBD1 aligns across 10 bases. Germline values: CDR1 GTSNPN, CDR2 SVGIG (reference sequence). The CDR3 is 15 amino acids. V lost 2 bases to trimming and J lost 5 bases; unmatched junction nucleotides: 6.